This is a list of T cell receptor beta chains from one sample in a study of control samples from healthy donors and cancer patients. Sequencing used immunoSEQ multiplex PCR; TCRdb keeps in-frame clones, though not all of them. The sample carries about 190,000 clones, approximately 91% recorded once. Material for sequencing was blood. Every receptor here comes from a man younger than 45 in good health. The CDR3 runs from the conserved cysteine through the conserved F or W. The D gene is left open where the match is weak. A row's size may be missing; if present it is once, few, many or a size class.

V	J	D	size	DNA	CDR3
TRBV29-1	TRBJ1-2	TRBD1	-	TGCAGCGTTGAAAGGGGACAGGTGGGTCCTAATGGCTACACCTTC	CSVERGQVGPNGYTF
TRBV12-3/TRBV12-4	TRBJ2-1	-	-	TGTGCCAGCAGTTTAACAGCCAATGAGCAGTTCTTC	CASSLTANEQFF
TRBV2	TRBJ1-2	-	-	TGTGCCAGCGGGTTGGGGGCAGGGGAGGGGAATGGCTACACCTTC	CASGLGAGEGNGYTF
TRBV7-9	TRBJ1-2	-	few	TGTGCCAGCAGCTTAGTTTGGGGGGCTCGGTACTATGGCTACACCTTC	CASSLVWGARYYGYTF
TRBV5-1	TRBJ2-1	TRBD1	-	TGCGCCAGCAGCTTTTTGGAGACAGGGGTCACCAATGAGCAGTTCTTC	CASSFLETGVTNEQFF
TRBV5-6	TRBJ1-6	-	-	TGTGCCAGCAGCTCTGGACAGTCTAATTCACCCCTCCACTTT	CASSSGQSNSPLHF
TRBV5-1	TRBJ2-7	TRBD1	-	TGCGCCAGCAGCCTTCGACAGGGGAACACCTACGAGCAGTACTTC	CASSLRQGNTYEQYF
TRBV19	TRBJ1-5	-	few	TGTGCCACCACTGACCAGTATCGAAACCAGCCCCAGCATTTT	CATTDQYRNQPQHF
TRBV6-1	TRBJ1-6	-	-	TGTGCCAGCAGTGAACTCGGGACTGCAAATTCACCCCTCCACTTT	CASSELGTANSPLHF
TRBV15	TRBJ2-3	TRBD2	-	TGTGCCACCAGCAGAGATCCCCCAGCGGGGGAGACCACAGATACGCAGTATTTT	CATSRDPPAGETTDTQYF
TRBV12-3/TRBV12-4	TRBJ1-1	-	-	TGTGCCAGCAGTTTATTTGCCCAGGAAGCTTTCTTT	CASSLFAQEAFF
TRBV7-6	TRBJ2-1	-	-	TGTGCCAGCAGCTTGGGGGGCGAGAGGTTCAATGAGCAGTTCTTC	CASSLGGERFNEQFF
TRBV7-2	TRBJ1-5	-	-	TGTGCCAGCAGCCCGGTCGGCAGTAGCAATCAGCCCCAGCATTTT	CASSPVGSSNQPQHF
TRBV30	TRBJ1-2	-	-	TGTGCCTGGAGGAGTGGTTCGAGGGGCTACACCTTC	CAWRSGSRGYTF
TRBV10-1	TRBJ1-2	-	-	TGCGCCAGCAGTGAGGGGACCAACTATGGCTACACCTTC	CASSEGTNYGYTF
TRBV7-9	TRBJ2-1	TRBD1	-	TGTGCCAGCAGCTTTTCCGGGACAGGGGACAATGAGCAGTTCTTC	CASSFSGTGDNEQFF
TRBV19	TRBJ1-5	TRBD1	-	TGTGCCAGTAGTACTTCCCAGGGGGATAGCAATCAGCCCCAGCATTTT	CASSTSQGDSNQPQHF
TRBV7-9	TRBJ1-1	-	-	TGTGCCAGCAGCCGGACAGACTACACTGAAGCTTTCTTT	CASSRTDYTEAFF
TRBV4-2	TRBJ1-6	-	-	TGTGCCAGCAGCCAAGGTTTCAATACACCCCTCCACTTT	CASSQGFNTPLHF
TRBV5-1	TRBJ2-1	-	-	TGCGCCAGCAGCTTGGTGGGCGGGGTCTCCTACAATGAGCAGTTCTTC	CASSLVGGVSYNEQFF
TRBV5-1	TRBJ1-1	TRBD1	-	TGCGCCAGCAGCTCTCCGGGACAGGGTGGTCCGGCTGAAGCTTTCTTT	CASSSPGQGGPAEAFF
TRBV10-3	TRBJ1-2	-	-	TGTGCCATCAGTGAGTCGATCGGTAACTATGGCTACACCTTC	CAISESIGNYGYTF
TRBV29-1	TRBJ1-3	-	-	TGCAGCGTTGTTTTTTTGGCCCGCTCTGGAAACACCATATATTTT	CSVVFLARSGNTIYF
TRBV12-3/TRBV12-4	TRBJ2-1	TRBD1	-	TGTGCCAGCAGACTGGACAGGGGTGATGAGCAGTTCTTC	CASRLDRGDEQFF
TRBV4-2	TRBJ1-5	TRBD1	-	TGTGCCAGCAGCCAAGAAATTGGGCAGGGGGTTCATCAGCCCCAGCATTTT	CASSQEIGQGVHQPQHF
TRBV7-8	TRBJ1-4	TRBD1	-	TGTGCCGGTAGCGTGGGGACAGGCTTTAATGAAAAACTGTTTTTT	CAGSVGTGFNEKLFF
TRBV7-9	TRBJ1-2	-	-	TGTGCCAGCAGCCCCCCTGGGGGGACCTATGGCTACACCTTC	CASSPPGGTYGYTF
TRBV12-5	TRBJ1-1	TRBD1	-	TGTGCTAGTGGGGGACAAAGGGGGCGCGCCACTGAAGCTTTCTTT	CASGGQRGRATEAFF
TRBV28	TRBJ1-2	-	-	TGTGCCAGCACCACGCCGGCAGGGCCTAACTATGGCTACACCTTC	CASTTPAGPNYGYTF
TRBV5-6	TRBJ1-6	TRBD1	-	TGTGCCAGCAGCTTCCGGGACAGAAATTCACCCCTCCACTTT	CASSFRDRNSPLHF
TRBV18	TRBJ2-1	-	-	TGTGCCAGCTCCGAGGGAGCCTACAATGAGCAGTTCTTC	CASSEGAYNEQFF
TRBV18	TRBJ2-7	-	-	TGTGCCAGCTCACACGGCTCCTGGGTCTACGAGCAGTACTTC	CASSHGSWVYEQYF
TRBV7-6	TRBJ2-7	TRBD2	-	TGTGCCAGCAGATCTCCCACCGGGGCGGGGGGGTTATACGAGCAGTACTTC	CASRSPTGAGGLYEQYF
TRBV6-6	TRBJ2-7	-	-	TGTGCCAGCAGTTATCAGCCGAGCTCCTACGAGCAGTACTTC	CASSYQPSSYEQYF
TRBV19	TRBJ1-1	-	-	TGTGCCAGTAGTATCCCAGGGGTTATGGACACTGAAGCTTTCTTT	CASSIPGVMDTEAFF
TRBV12-5	TRBJ1-5	-	-	TGTGCTAGTGGAAGCCGCGGAGGCAATCAGCCCCAGCATTTT	CASGSRGGNQPQHF
TRBV2	TRBJ1-2	-	-	TGTGCCAGCAGTGAATTAGGGGATTATGGCTACACCTTC	CASSELGDYGYTF
TRBV7-8	TRBJ1-5	-	-	TGTGCCAGCAGCTTTCCCTCCAGGGGTAGAAATCAGCCCCAGCATTTT	CASSFPSRGRNQPQHF
TRBV4-2	TRBJ1-2	-	-	TGTGCCAGCAGCCAAGTCGCGGGCGACGGCTATGGCTACACCTTC	CASSQVAGDGYGYTF
TRBV19	TRBJ1-2	-	-	TGTGCCAGTAGTATTCCAAATCAGGGATCTTATGGCTACACCTTC	CASSIPNQGSYGYTF
TRBV5-1	TRBJ2-1	-	-	TGCGCCAGCAGCTTGGTACAGGGAAACAATGAGCAGTTCTTC	CASSLVQGNNEQFF
TRBV4-1	TRBJ2-3	TRBD2	-	TGCGCCAGCAGATACAGCGGGGGGGCCGAAGATACGCAGTATTTT	CASRYSGGAEDTQYF
TRBV20-1	TRBJ1-1	-	-	TGCAGTCCCGGGGGCTACACTGAAGCTTTCTTT	CSPGGYTEAFF
TRBV12-5	TRBJ1-1	TRBD1	-	TGTGCTAGTGGTTTGGTCCCGGGACAGGGGAGAACTGAAGCTTTCTTT	CASGLVPGQGRTEAFF
TRBV11-2	TRBJ1-4	-	-	TGTGCCAGCAGCTTAGATGGCAGGAGTAATGAAAAACTGTTTTTT	CASSLDGRSNEKLFF
TRBV5-1	TRBJ2-7	TRBD1	-	TGCGCCAGCAGCCTGGGACAGGCAAGCTCCTACGAGCAGTACTTC	CASSLGQASSYEQYF
TRBV19	TRBJ1-1	-	-	TGTGCCAGTTTTGGACAGCGGCGGACTGAAGCTTTCTTT	CASFGQRRTEAFF
TRBV12-3/TRBV12-4	TRBJ1-4	TRBD1	-	TGTGCCACCGCGACAGGGGTTAATGAAAAACTGTTTTTT	CATATGVNEKLFF
TRBV15	TRBJ1-4	TRBD1	-	TGTGCCACCAGCAAAAGGACAGGCACGAGGGAAAAACTGTTTTTT	CATSKRTGTREKLFF
TRBV30	TRBJ1-6	-	-	TGTGCCTGGAGTGTTTTGAATTCACCCCTCCACTTT	CAWSVLNSPLHF
TRBV6-5	TRBJ2-7	-	-	TGTGCCAGCAGTCCCCTGGGGCCTACCTACGAGCAGTACTTC	CASSPLGPTYEQYF
TRBV24-1	TRBJ2-1	TRBD2	-	TGTGCCACAAATAGCGGGGGCGAGTACAATGAGCAGTTCTTC	CATNSGGEYNEQFF
TRBV4-2	TRBJ1-4	-	-	TGTGCCAGCAGCCAAGATGGCCCCCCGTTCAGATCTAATGAAAAACTGTTTTTT	CASSQDGPPFRSNEKLFF
TRBV14	TRBJ1-6	-	-	TGTGCCAGCAGCCAAGGACAAAACCGTATTTCACCCCTCCACTTT	CASSQGQNRISPLHF
TRBV3-1/TRBV3-2	TRBJ2-7	-	once	TGTGCCAGCAGCCAAGACTCGACTAACGAGCAGTACTTC	CASSQDSTNEQYF